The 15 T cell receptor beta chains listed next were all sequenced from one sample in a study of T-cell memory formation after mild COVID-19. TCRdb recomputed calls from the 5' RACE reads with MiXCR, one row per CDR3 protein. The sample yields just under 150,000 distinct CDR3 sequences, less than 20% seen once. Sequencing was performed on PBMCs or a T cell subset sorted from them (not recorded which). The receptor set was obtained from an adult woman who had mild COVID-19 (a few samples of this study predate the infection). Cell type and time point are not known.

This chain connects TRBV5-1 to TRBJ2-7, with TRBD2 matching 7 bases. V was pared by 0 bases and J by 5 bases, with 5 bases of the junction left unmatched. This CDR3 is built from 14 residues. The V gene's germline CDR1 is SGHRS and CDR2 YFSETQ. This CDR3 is CASSLAGGGNEQYF. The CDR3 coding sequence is TGCGCCAGCAGCTTGGCGGGAGGAGGCAACGAGCAGTACTTC.

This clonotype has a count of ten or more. In nucleotides, the CDR3 is TGCAGCGTTTCCCCAGGACGGGGAACTGAAGCTTTCTTT. This codes for CSVSPGRGTEAFF. The chain joins TRBV29-1 to TRBJ1-1, with D unclear. The ends were cut back, 5 bases at V and 5 bases at J, with 15 bases in the middle. The germline V gene has CDR1 SQVTM and CDR2 ANQGSEA. CDR3 length: 13 amino acids.

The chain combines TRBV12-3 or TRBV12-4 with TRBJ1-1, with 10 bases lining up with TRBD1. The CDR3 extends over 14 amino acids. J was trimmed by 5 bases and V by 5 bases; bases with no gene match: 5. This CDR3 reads CASSQDRGRTEAFF. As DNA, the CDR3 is TGTGCCAGCAGTCAGGACAGGGGGAGGACTGAAGCTTTCTTT.

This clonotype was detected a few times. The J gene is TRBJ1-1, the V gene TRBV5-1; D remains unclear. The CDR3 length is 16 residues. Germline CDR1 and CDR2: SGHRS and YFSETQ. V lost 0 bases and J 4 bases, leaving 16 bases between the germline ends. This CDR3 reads CASSLAREDTGTEAFF. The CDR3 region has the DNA TGCGCCAGCAGCTTGGCACGGGAAGACACGGGCACTGAAGCTTTCTTT.

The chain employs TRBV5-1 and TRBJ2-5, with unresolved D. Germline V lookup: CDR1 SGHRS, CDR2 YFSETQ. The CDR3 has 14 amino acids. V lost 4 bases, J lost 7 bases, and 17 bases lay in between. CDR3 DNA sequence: TGCGCCAGCAGCGAGCGCCCGGCCCCTTGGACCCAGTACTTC. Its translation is CASSERPAPWTQYF.

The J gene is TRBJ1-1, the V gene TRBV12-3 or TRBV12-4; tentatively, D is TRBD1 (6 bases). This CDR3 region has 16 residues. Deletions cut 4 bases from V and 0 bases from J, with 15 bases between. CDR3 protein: CASSSLFGQMNTEAFF. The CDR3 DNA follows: TGTGCCAGCAGTTCCCTCTTCGGACAGATGAACACTGAAGCTTTCTTT.

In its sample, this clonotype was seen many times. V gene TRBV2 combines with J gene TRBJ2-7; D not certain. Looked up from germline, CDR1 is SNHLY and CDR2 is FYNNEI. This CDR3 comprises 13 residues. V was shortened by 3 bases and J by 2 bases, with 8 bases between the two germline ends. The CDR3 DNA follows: TGTGCCAGCAGTGACGATAGGGCCTACGAGCAGTACTTC. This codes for CASSDDRAYEQYF.

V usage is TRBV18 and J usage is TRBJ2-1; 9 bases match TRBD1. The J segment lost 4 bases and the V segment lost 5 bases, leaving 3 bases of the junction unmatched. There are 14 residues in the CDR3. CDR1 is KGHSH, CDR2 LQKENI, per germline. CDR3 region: CASSTGGQYNEQFF. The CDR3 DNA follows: TGTGCCAGCTCAACAGGGGGCCAGTACAATGAGCAGTTCTTC.

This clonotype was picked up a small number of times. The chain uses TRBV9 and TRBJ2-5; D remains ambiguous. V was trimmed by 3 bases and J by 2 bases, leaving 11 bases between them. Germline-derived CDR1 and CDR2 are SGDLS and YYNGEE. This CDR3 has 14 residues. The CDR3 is CASSDRTLQETQYF. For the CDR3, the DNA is TGTGCCAGCAGCGATAGGACCTTGCAAGAGACCCAGTACTTC.

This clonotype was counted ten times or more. In nucleotides, the CDR3 is TGTGCCAGCAGCCTACAGGGGGCCGGGGCCAACGTCCTGACTTTC. Amino acids: CASSLQGAGANVLTF. The chain employs TRBV9 and TRBJ2-6; 9 positions agree with TRBD1. The V gene's germline CDR1 is SGDLS and CDR2 YYNGEE. There are 15 residues in the CDR3. With V trimmed by 4 bases and J by 4 bases, 3 bases remained unmatched. Full variable domain (remainder filled in from reference TRBV9 and TRBJ2-6): DSGVTQTPKHLITATGQRVTLRCSPRSGDLSVYWYQQSLDQGLQFLIQYYNGEERAKGNILERFSAQQFPDLHSELNLSSLELGDSALYFCASSLQGAGANVLTFGAGSRLTVL.

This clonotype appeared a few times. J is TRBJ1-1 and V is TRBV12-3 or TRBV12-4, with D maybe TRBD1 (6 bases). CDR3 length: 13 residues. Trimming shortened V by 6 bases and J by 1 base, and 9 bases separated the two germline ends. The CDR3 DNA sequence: TGTGCCAGCAGGCGGGGACAGAACACTGAAGCTTTCTTT. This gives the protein CASRRGQNTEAFF.

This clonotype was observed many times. The CDR3 here is CASSLRVGRSNEQFF. DNA of the CDR3: TGTGCCAGCAGCTTAAGGGTCGGGAGAAGCAATGAGCAGTTCTTC. The chain has TRBV7-2 and TRBJ2-1; D may be TRBD2 (6 bases). The V gene's germline CDR1 is SGHTA and CDR2 FQGNSA. V was clipped by 2 bases and J by 6 bases, with 14 bases between them. CDR3 length: 15 amino acids.

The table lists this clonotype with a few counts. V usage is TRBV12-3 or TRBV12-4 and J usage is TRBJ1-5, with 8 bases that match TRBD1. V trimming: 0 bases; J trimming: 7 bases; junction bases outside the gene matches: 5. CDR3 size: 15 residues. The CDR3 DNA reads TGTGCCAGCAGTTTAGCCCAGGGGGCCGGCCAGCCCCAGCATTTT. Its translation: CASSLAQGAGQPQHF.

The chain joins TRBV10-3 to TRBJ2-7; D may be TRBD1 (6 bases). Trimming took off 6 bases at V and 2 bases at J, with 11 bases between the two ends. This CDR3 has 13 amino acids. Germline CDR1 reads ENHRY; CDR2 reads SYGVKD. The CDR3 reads CAISTGIAYEQYF. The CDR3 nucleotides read TGTGCCATCAGCACAGGGATCGCCTACGAGCAGTACTTC.

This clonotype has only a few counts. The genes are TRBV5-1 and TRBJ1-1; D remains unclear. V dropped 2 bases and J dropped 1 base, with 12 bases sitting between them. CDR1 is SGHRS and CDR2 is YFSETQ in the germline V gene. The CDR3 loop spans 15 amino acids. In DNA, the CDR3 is TGCGCCAGCAGCTTTTTAACAGCAAAGAACACTGAAGCTTTCTTT. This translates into CASSFLTAKNTEAFF.